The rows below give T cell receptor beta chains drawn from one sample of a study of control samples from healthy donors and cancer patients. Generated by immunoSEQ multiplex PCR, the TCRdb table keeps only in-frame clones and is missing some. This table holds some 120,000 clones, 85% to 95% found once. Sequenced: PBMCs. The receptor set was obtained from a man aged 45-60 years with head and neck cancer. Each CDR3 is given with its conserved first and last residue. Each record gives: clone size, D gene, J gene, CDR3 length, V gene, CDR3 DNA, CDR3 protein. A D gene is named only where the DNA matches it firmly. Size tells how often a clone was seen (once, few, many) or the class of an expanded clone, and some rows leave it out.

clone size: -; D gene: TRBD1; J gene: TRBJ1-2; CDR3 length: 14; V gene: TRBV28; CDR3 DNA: TGTGCCAGCAGTTACCTTTTGGACAGGTATGGCTACACCTTC; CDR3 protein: CASSYLLDRYGYTF
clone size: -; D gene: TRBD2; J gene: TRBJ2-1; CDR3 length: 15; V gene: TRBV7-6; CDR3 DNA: TGTGCCAGCAGCTTAAGCGGGGGGGCCTACAATGAGCAGTTCTTC; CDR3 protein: CASSLSGGAYNEQFF
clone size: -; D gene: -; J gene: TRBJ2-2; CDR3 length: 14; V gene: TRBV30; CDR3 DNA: TGTGCCCTCACTGACCCTAGCGTCACCGGGGAGCTGTTTTTT; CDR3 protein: CALTDPSVTGELFF
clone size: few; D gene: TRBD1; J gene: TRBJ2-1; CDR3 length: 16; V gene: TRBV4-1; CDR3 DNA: TGCGCCAGCAGCCATGGGACAGGGGGCTATAGGAATGAGCAGTTCTTC; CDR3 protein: CASSHGTGGYRNEQFF
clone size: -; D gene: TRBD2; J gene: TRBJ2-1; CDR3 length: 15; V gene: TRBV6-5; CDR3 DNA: TGTGCCAGCAGTTACTCACGGGAGGCCCGTTGGGAGCAGTTCTTC; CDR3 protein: CASSYSREARWEQFF
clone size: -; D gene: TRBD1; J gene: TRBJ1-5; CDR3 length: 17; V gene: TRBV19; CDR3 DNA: TGTGCCAGTAGTATGCTTTCCTTGACAGGGGGCGCTCAGCCCCAGCATTTT; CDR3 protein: CASSMLSLTGGAQPQHF
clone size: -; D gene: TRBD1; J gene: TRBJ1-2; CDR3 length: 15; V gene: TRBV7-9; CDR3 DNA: TGTGCCAGCAGCTTAGATACGAGACAGGGGGATGGCTACACCTTC; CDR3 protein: CASSLDTRQGDGYTF
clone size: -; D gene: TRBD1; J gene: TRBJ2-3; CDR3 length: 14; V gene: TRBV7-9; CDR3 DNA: TGTGCCAGCAATAGGGACAGGCAACTAGATACGCAGTATTTT; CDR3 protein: CASNRDRQLDTQYF
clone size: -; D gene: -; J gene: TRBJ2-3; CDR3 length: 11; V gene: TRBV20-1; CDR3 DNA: TGCAGTGCTAACGACGGATATACGCAGTATTTT; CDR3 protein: CSANDGYTQYF
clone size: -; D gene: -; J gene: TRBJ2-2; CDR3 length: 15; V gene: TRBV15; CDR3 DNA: TGTGCCACCAGCAGAGAGGGCAGAAACACCGGGGAGCTGTTTTTT; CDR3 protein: CATSREGRNTGELFF
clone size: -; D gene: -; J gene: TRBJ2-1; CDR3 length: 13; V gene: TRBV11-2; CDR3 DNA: TGTGCCAGCAGCTTAAGGATATACAATGAGCAGTTCTTC; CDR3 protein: CASSLRIYNEQFF
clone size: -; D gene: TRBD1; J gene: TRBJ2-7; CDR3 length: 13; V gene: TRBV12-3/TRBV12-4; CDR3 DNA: TGTGCCAGCAGTCCTGACAGGGCCTACGAGCAGTACTTC; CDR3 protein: CASSPDRAYEQYF
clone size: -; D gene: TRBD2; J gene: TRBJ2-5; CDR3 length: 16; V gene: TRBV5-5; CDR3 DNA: TGTGCCAGCAGCTGGGGAGGGCGGGGGGGCCAAGAGACCCAGTACTTC; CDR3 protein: CASSWGGRGGQETQYF
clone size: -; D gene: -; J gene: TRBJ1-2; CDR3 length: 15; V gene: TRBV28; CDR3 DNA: TGTGCCAGCAGTACCCCTCCCAGGGCTGGCTATGGCTACACCTTC; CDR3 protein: CASSTPPRAGYGYTF